Below are 23 T cell receptor beta chains sequenced from a single sample in a study of shared clonotypes between healthy human individuals (dated by TCRdb to 2020 to 2022). Receptors were amplified or captured by the immunoSEQ multiplex PCR assay. Drawn from immuneACCESS, this table holds only the in-frame rearrangements with V and J called that TCRdb kept. Clones are partly lost; checked studies trace under half to an unresolved V gene and leave the rest unexplained. Counted in this sample were about 1 million clones; roughly 75% of them appeared once. The ten largest account for approximately 1.5% of the sample. The source material was memory CD4+ T cells sorted from blood. Reading the label with the study, this specimen's cell subset or site is: CD45RA-negative fraction. The origin of the receptors is a young man in good health.

This chain links TRBV7-2 with TRBJ2-2, with 12 bases lining up with TRBD1. This CDR3 comprises 16 residues. V dropped 5 bases and J dropped 5; count of bases not matched to a gene: 6. In germline, CDR1 is SGHTA, CDR2 FQGNSA. The CDR3 sequence is CASSQRGQGATGELFF. CDR3 DNA: TGTGCCAGCAGCCAAAGGGGACAGGGGGCAACCGGGGAGCTGTTTTTT.

The rearrangement links TRBV5-8 to TRBJ1-6; TRBD1 is a possible D gene (5 bases). Trimming took off 0 bases at V and 7 bases at J, with 8 bases between the two ends. Germline V gives CDR1 SGHTS, CDR2 YDEGEE. The CDR3 contains 14 residues. The CDR3 region has the DNA TGTGCCAGCAGCTTGGGTACAGGCAATTCACCCCTCCACTTT. Its protein is CASSLGTGNSPLHF.

This chain connects TRBV5-4 to TRBJ2-4; weak D call: TRBD1 (5 bases). Trimming pared 4 bases from V and 1 base from J, leaving 18 bases between. The CDR3 spans 17 residues. In germline, CDR1 is SGHNT, CDR2 YYREEE (reference sequence). The CDR3 reads CASSRPQGDSAKNIQYF. DNA for the CDR3: TGTGCCAGCAGCAGGCCTCAGGGCGATTCCGCCAAAAACATTCAGTACTTC.

The J gene is TRBJ2-5, the V gene TRBV5-4; weak D call: TRBD2 (6 bases). The CDR3 runs 14 residues. Trimming cost V 4 bases and J 3 bases, with 13 bases left between them. Germline V gene data show CDR1 as SGHNT and CDR2 as YYREEE (reference sequence). CDR3 residues: CASSMWRGEETQYF. DNA of the CDR3: TGTGCCAGCAGCATGTGGCGCGGGGAAGAGACCCAGTACTTC.

The chain joins TRBV5-1 to TRBJ2-7, with TRBD2 matching over 7 bases. V was clipped by 8 bases and J by 3 bases; unmatched bases: 8. Germline-derived CDR1 and CDR2 are SGHRS and YFSETQ. CDR3 length: 13 amino acids. The CDR3 DNA is TGCGCCAGTAGGTCGCGGGAGTACTACGAGCAGTACTTC. Protein: CASRSREYYEQYF.

The rearrangement uses TRBV5-4 and TRBJ2-2; 10 nucleotides line up with TRBD2. This CDR3 region has 17 residues. J was trimmed by 0 bases and V by 4 bases; bases with no gene match: 6. Germline CDR1 and CDR2: SGHNT and YYREEE (reference sequence). The CDR3 bases are TGTGCCAGCAGCAGCGGGACTAGCGTTACGAACACCGGGGAGCTGTTTTTT. Amino acid sequence: CASSSGTSVTNTGELFF. Looking up the rest from reference TRBV5-4 and TRBJ2-2 gives the full variable domain: ETGVTQSPTHLIKTRGQQVTLRCSSQSGHNTVSWYQQALGQGPQFIFQYYREEENGRGNFPPRFSGLQFPNYSSELNVNALELDDSALYLCASSSGTSVTNTGELFFGEGSRLTVL.

This clone was observed a few times. This sequence joins TRBV2 and TRBJ2-7; unclear D gene. V lost 3 bases to trimming and J lost 0 bases, with 18 bases between them. The CDR3 totals 17 residues. Germline CDR1 is SNHLY and CDR2 is FYNNEI. CDR3 coding DNA: TGTGCCAGCAGTGATGGGTCGAGTAGCCAGACCTCCTACGAGCAGTACTTC. This codes for CASSDGSSSQTSYEQYF.

The chain has TRBV19 and TRBJ1-2, with unresolved D. Germline V CDR1 and CDR2: LNHDA, SQIVND (reference sequence). V lost 6 bases and J 7 bases, leaving 15 bases between the germline ends. The CDR3 covers 13 residues. The CDR3: CASRATADGGYTF. CDR3 DNA: TGTGCCAGTAGGGCAACAGCCGATGGTGGCTACACCTTC.

V gene TRBV5-1 combines with J gene TRBJ1-1, with TRBD1 matching 9 bases. From germline, CDR1 is SGHRS and CDR2 YFSETQ. The trim removed 4 bases at V and 4 bases at J, leaving 5 bases unmatched. The CDR3 has 14 residues. In nucleotides, the CDR3 is TGCGCCAGCAGCCGGGACAGGGAGGGCACTGAAGCTTTCTTT. It translates to CASSRDREGTEAFF. The full variable domain, completed using reference TRBV5-1 and TRBJ1-1, is KAGVTQTPRYLIKTRGQQVTLSCSPISGHRSVSWYQQTPGQGLQFLFEYFSETQRNKGNFPGRFSGRQFSNSRSEMNVSTLELGDSALYLCASSRDREGTEAFFGQGTRLTVV.

The sample holds a few counts of this clone. The CDR3 coding sequence is TGTGCCTGGAGTGTAGGGCTAGCTGGCGGGGAGCTGTTTTTT. The encoded protein is CAWSVGLAGGELFF. The chain is built from TRBV30 and TRBJ2-2; D is possibly TRBD2 (5 bases). Germline V gene lookup returns CDR1 GTSNPN and CDR2 SVGIG (reference sequence). V gave up 0 bases and J gave up 7 bases, with 12 bases separating them. The CDR3 has 14 amino acids.

V is TRBV6-6 and J is TRBJ2-3, with 8 bases lining up with TRBD1. V was clipped by 4 bases and J by 8 bases; unmatched bases: 11. Germline values: CDR1 MNHNY, CDR2 SVGAGI (reference sequence). The CDR3 spans 15 residues. The CDR3 nucleotides are TGTGCCAGCAGTTTCCGGGCCCGCGGACAGGGTACGCAGTATTTT. Protein product: CASSFRARGQGTQYF.

This clone was observed at least ten times. This chain uses TRBV28 with TRBJ1-2; D not certain. This CDR3 spans 15 amino acids. In germline, CDR1 is MDHEN, CDR2 SYDVKM. Trimming left V 2 bases short and J 7 bases short, with 17 bases between. For the CDR3, the DNA is TGTGCCAGCAGTTTAGGTTGGGCCGGGTTATTTGGCTACACCTTC. Protein: CASSLGWAGLFGYTF.

This chain connects TRBV2 to TRBJ2-4, with TRBD2 matching over 7 bases. J was trimmed by 2 bases and V by 4 bases; bases with no gene match: 5. Germline assignment: CDR1 SNHLY and CDR2 FYNNEI. CDR3 length: 15 residues. CDR3 region: CASSVGGGTKNIQYF. In DNA, the CDR3 is TGTGCCAGCAGTGTGGGCGGGGGTACCAAAAACATTCAGTACTTC.

The chain joins TRBV11-2 to TRBJ2-1; TRBD2 aligns across 9 bases. The CDR3 is 16 residues long. The germline V gene encodes CDR1 SGHAT and CDR2 FQNNGV. The ends lost 2 bases at V and 8 bases at J; junction bases unmatched: 10. As DNA, the CDR3 is TGTGCCAGCAGCTTATTGAGAGCGGGGGGCCGGGATGAGCAGTTCTTC. Its protein product is CASSLLRAGGRDEQFF.

The J gene is TRBJ1-1, the V gene TRBV18; 8 bases match TRBD1. V shed 2 bases, J shed 0 bases, and the junction held 11 bases outside the gene matches. The CDR3 has 18 amino acids. The V gene's germline CDR1 is KGHSH and CDR2 LQKENI. CDR3: CASSPDFFAGGMNTEAFF. In DNA form, the CDR3 reads TGTGCCAGCTCACCAGATTTTTTTGCAGGGGGCATGAACACTGAAGCTTTCTTT.

The rearrangement links TRBV7-6 to TRBJ1-5; tentatively, D is TRBD1 (6 bases). This CDR3 is built from 15 residues. V was pared by 0 bases and J by 2 bases, with 8 bases between. The V gene's germline CDR1 is SGHVS and CDR2 FNYEAQ. CDR3 in amino acids: CASSLAPGGNQPQHF. CDR3 sequence (DNA): TGTGCCAGCAGCTTAGCCCCAGGGGGCAATCAGCCCCAGCATTTT.

J is TRBJ2-3 and V is TRBV2; possibly TRBD1 for D (5 bases). Trimming cost V 6 bases and J 4 bases, with 14 bases left between them. Germline CDR1 reads SNHLY; CDR2 reads FYNNEI. CDR3 length: 14 residues. CDR3 nucleotides: TGTGCCAGCAGCGCAAATCTAGGGGCAGATACGCAGTATTTT. Protein: CASSANLGADTQYF.

CDR3 region: CASSPELAGGGEQFF. For the CDR3, the DNA is TGTGCCAGCTCGCCAGAACTAGCGGGAGGAGGTGAGCAGTTCTTC. This rearrangement joins TRBV18 to TRBJ2-1; 12 nucleotides align to TRBD2. The germline gives CDR1 KGHSH, CDR2 LQKENI. Unmatched junction bases numbered 9, after V lost 6 bases and J lost 9 bases. The CDR3 contains 15 residues.

For this clone: Other DNA sequences of this sample code for an identical CDR3. V gene TRBV10-1 combines with J gene TRBJ2-5; the D gene could be TRBD1 or TRBD2 (5 bases each). This CDR3 comprises 14 residues. CDR1 and CDR2 from the germline V gene are WNHNN and SYGVQD (reference sequence). The germline V and J ends were trimmed by 2 bases and 3 bases, with 10 bases remaining between them. CDR3: CASSEGGREETQYF. DNA of the CDR3: TGCGCCAGCAGTGAGGGGGGACGGGAAGAGACCCAGTACTTC.

Of note for this clone: The junction and the germline gene differ at one end; a read error may be behind it. The chain recombines TRBV6-1 with TRBJ1-5; TRBD1 matches 9 bases. The germline CDR1 and CDR2 sequences are MNHNS and SASEGT. This CDR3 region has 17 residues. The CDR3 DNA follows: TGTGCCAGCAGTAAAGCGCTTGGGACAGGGAGCAATCAGCCCCAGCATTTT. Protein product: CASSKALGTGSNQPQHF.

The table lists this clone with a few counts. The CDR3 region has the DNA TGCGCCAGCAGCTTGGCTGCGGGAGGGCTTTTCCGCGAGCAGTACTTC. Amino acids: CASSLAAGGLFREQYF. V usage is TRBV5-1 and J usage is TRBJ2-7; 9 bases fit TRBD2. The CDR3 totals 16 residues. Germline V gene sequence: CDR1 SGHRS, CDR2 YFSETQ. V dropped 0 bases and J dropped 6; count of bases not matched to a gene: 10.

This clone was counted ten times or more. This CDR3 is also generated by other DNA sequences in the sample. The rearrangement uses TRBV4-1 and TRBJ2-3; tentative D call: TRBD1 (6 bases). This CDR3 is built from 17 residues. V lost 3 bases and J 0 bases, leaving 16 bases between the germline ends. The germline V gene has CDR1 MGHRA and CDR2 YSYEKL. The CDR3, as DNA: TGCGCCAGCAGCCAGTCTACAGGGCCGTCTAGCACAGATACGCAGTATTTT. Its translation: CASSQSTGPSSTDTQYF.

The chain combines TRBV18 with TRBJ1-4; 8 nucleotides align to TRBD1. J lost 1 base, V lost 6 bases, and 4 bases had no gene match. Germline loops: CDR1 KGHSH, CDR2 LQKENI. This CDR3 spans 15 amino acids. The CDR3 DNA sequence: TGTGCCAGCTCCCTAACAGGGGGAACTAATGAAAAACTGTTTTTT. Its protein product is CASSLTGGTNEKLFF.